This T cell receptor beta chain was recorded in a study of cytomegalovirus exposure and HLA in healthy donors. Background on the study: Previous work identified some 120 million unique TCR beta sequences from some 170 million T cells.

Only a few counts were recorded for this clone. The antigen is unknown. General study points: In vitro experiments confirmed that three CMV-associated chains were specific for CMV antigens. Among CMV-associated TCR beta chains, most appeared HLA-restricted in a later analysis. According to the study, some 160 TCR beta chains were cytomegalovirus-associated.

This CDR3 contains 15 residues. V shed 4 bases, J shed 4 bases, and the junction held 6 bases outside the gene matches. CDR1 and CDR2 from the germline V gene are KGHSH and LQKENI. Researchers ran the PCR with 60 Vbeta and 13 Jbeta primers. The assay was immunoSEQ multiplex PCR, and TCRdb's table has in-frame clones only and misses some. The sample contains over 70,000 clones, roughly 80% of which appear only once. V and J are TRBV18 and TRBJ2-1; 8 nucleotides agree with TRBD1. Sequenced input: PBMCs. This receptor was identified in a man aged 45-65 years in good health and CMV-seropositive. The CDR3 sequence is CASSRGQGGYNEQFF. As DNA, the CDR3 is TGTGCCAGCTCACGAGGACAGGGTGGGTACAATGAGCAGTTCTTC.